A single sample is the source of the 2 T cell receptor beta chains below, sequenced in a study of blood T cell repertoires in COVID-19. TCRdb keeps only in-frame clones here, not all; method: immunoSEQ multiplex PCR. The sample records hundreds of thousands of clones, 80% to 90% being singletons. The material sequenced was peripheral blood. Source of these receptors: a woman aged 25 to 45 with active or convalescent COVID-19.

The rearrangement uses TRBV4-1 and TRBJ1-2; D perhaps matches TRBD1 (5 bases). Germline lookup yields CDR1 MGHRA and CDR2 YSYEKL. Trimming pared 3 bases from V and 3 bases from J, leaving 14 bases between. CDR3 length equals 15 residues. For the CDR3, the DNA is TGCGCCAGCAGCCAGCCCTTAAGGGGCGACTATGGCTACACCTTC. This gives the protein CASSQPLRGDYGYTF.

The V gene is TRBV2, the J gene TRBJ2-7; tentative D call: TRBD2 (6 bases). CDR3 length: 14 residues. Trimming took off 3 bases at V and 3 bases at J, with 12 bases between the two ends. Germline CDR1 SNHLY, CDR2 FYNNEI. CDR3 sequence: CASSEWRGNYEQYF. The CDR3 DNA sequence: TGTGCCAGCAGTGAGTGGAGGGGTAACTACGAGCAGTACTTC.